Presented here are 10 T cell receptor beta chains from one specimen sequenced in a study of blood T cells in healthy people across ages. Through a sample-barcoded 5' primer and a J-beta primer mix, a second PCR was run for roughly 7 to 11 cycles. Each CDR3 protein gets one entry after TCRdb re-called the 5' RACE reads with MiXCR. This table has approximately 760,000 distinct CDR3 sequences, roughly 25% appearing once. Separately, the same data were catalogued under a study of T cells of mothers and their children.

Sequenced sample: blood. These receptors were collected from a boy younger than 18 in good health.

This clonotype was counted a few times. V usage is TRBV7-2 and J usage is TRBJ2-4, with D possibly TRBD2 on 6 matching bases. CDR1 and CDR2 from the germline V gene are SGHTA and FQGNSA. Trimming pared 2 bases from V and 1 base from J, leaving 12 bases between. CDR3 size: 16 residues. The CDR3 DNA reads as TGTGCCAGCAGCTTAAGGAGGGATCGGGCCAAAAACATTCAGTACTTC. This codes for CASSLRRDRAKNIQYF.

In its sample, this clonotype was seen a few times. The rearrangement uses TRBV20-1 and TRBJ2-1, with a weak D call TRBD2 (6 bases). CDR1 and CDR2 (germline): DFQATT, SNEGSKA (reference sequence). Trimming took 3 bases from V and 0 from J, leaving 9 bases between them. The CDR3 extends over 14 amino acids. CDR3 residues: CSASGRSSYNEQFF. The CDR3 nucleotides read TGCAGTGCTAGTGGGAGGAGCTCCTACAATGAGCAGTTCTTC.

This clonotype turned up a few times. The CDR3 spells CSASGFYNEQFF. The CDR3, as DNA: TGCAGTGCTAGCGGCTTCTACAATGAGCAGTTCTTC. The V gene is TRBV20-1, the J gene TRBJ2-1; D gene unclear. The germline V and J ends were trimmed by 3 bases and 3 bases, with 6 bases remaining between them. The CDR3 has 12 residues. Germline CDR1 and CDR2: DFQATT and SNEGSKA (reference sequence).

The chain combines TRBV12-3 or TRBV12-4 with TRBJ1-6; D call uncertain. Trimming removed 5 bases at V and 5 bases at J, with 10 bases between. The CDR3 runs 14 residues. CDR3 DNA sequence: TGTGCCAGCAGTCCCGGCTCGGATAATTCACCCCTCCACTTT. Amino acid sequence: CASSPGSDNSPLHF.

This clonotype was observed a few times. The rearrangement joins TRBV12-3 or TRBV12-4 to TRBJ2-5; possibly TRBD2 for D (6 bases). The CDR3 consists of 12 residues. Trimming cost V 7 bases and J 4 bases, with 10 bases left between them. The CDR3 sequence: CASTLTRETQYF. The CDR3 nucleotides are TGTGCCAGCACCTTGACTAGAGAGACCCAGTACTTC.

There are a few counts of this clonotype. V is TRBV2 and J is TRBJ1-6; 7 nucleotides align to TRBD1. Germline values: CDR1 SNHLY, CDR2 FYNNEI. The V gene end was trimmed by 3 bases and the J gene end by 8 bases; junction bases not matched to a gene: 1. The CDR3 has 13 residues. The CDR3 region has the DNA TGTGCCAGCAGTGACAGGGGGGATTCACCCCTCCACTTT. This codes for CASSDRGDSPLHF.

The CDR3 DNA is TGTGCCAGCAGTACACTGGGCGGGGAAAATGAGCAGTTCTTC. This gives the protein CASSTLGGENEQFF. This chain joins TRBV27 and TRBJ2-1, with D possibly matching TRBD2 (6 bases). V was pared by 5 bases and J by 7 bases, with 15 bases between. CDR3 length equals 14 residues. CDR1 and CDR2 from the germline V gene are MNHEY and SMNVEV (reference sequence).

This clonotype was seen only a few times. The chain uses TRBV5-5 and TRBJ2-1, with TRBD2 matching 7 bases. CDR1 and CDR2 from the germline V gene are SGHKS and YYEKEE (reference sequence). The CDR3 contains 15 residues. The junction had 7 bases not matched to a gene; V was cut back by 1 base and J by 6 bases. The CDR3 bases are TGTGCCAGCAGCTTGCTGGCTAGCGGATTCAATGAGCAGTTCTTC. This sequence encodes CASSLLASGFNEQFF.

The sample holds a few counts of this clonotype. The CDR3 bases are TGTGCCAGCTCACCACGTACCGGGACTAGCGTTCACAATGAGCAGTTCTTC. The encoded protein is CASSPRTGTSVHNEQFF. The V and J genes are TRBV18 and TRBJ2-1; 10 bases align to TRBD2. The CDR3 covers 17 residues. After removal of 1 base from V and 5 bases from J, the junction contained 8 bases not matched to a gene. CDR1 KGHSH and CDR2 LQKENI come from the germline V gene.

For the CDR3, the DNA is TGTGCCAGCAGCTTGGGGACAGGATGGGGGACCCAGTACTTC. Its protein is CASSLGTGWGTQYF. The rearrangement uses TRBV9 and TRBJ2-5, with 8 bases matching TRBD1. V was clipped by 4 bases and J by 7 bases; unmatched bases: 9. Per the germline V gene, CDR1 is SGDLS and CDR2 is YYNGEE. The CDR3 runs 14 residues.